The present TCR beta chain was sequenced within a study of neurological immune-mediated disorders. Study-level points and caveats: None of the CDR3 amino acid sequences found in expanded clones was shared across subjects. This suggests that the TCR-beta repertoires were private in all groups.

V was trimmed by 5 bases and J by 7 bases, leaving 7 bases between them. This CDR3 spans 11 amino acids. Germline lookup yields CDR1 MNHEY and CDR2 SVGAGI. This clonotype occurred many times. The target antigen is unknown. A total of 2 million PBMCs stored at -80 degrees C provided the unsorted libraries. TCRdb passed the 5' RACE reads through MiXCR, listing each CDR3 protein once. The table shows 69,000 or so distinct CDR3 sequences, with approximately 4.6% occurring only once. This chain connects TRBV6-5 to TRBJ2-3; D remains unclear. This sequence was found in a woman in her 70s with multiple sclerosis. Material for sequencing was PBMCs. CDR3 sequence: CASSGANTQYF. Written as DNA, the CDR3 is TGTGCCAGCAGTGGAGCAAATACGCAGTATTTT.